Shown below are 25 T cell receptor beta chains from a single sample sequenced in a study of blood T cells in healthy people across ages. The authors ran a second PCR of 7 to 11 cycles using a sample-barcoded 5' primer and a J-beta primer mix. Each CDR3 protein is one row after TCRdb ran MiXCR on the 5' RACE reads. The sample lists about 1.4 million distinct CDR3 sequences; around 55% were seen once. The sequencing input was blood. All receptors derive from a man between 18 and 35 years old in good health.

This chain uses TRBV28 with TRBJ2-5; D gene uncertain. The V and J ends lost 1 base and 4 bases respectively, with 7 bases between them. In germline, CDR1 is MDHEN, CDR2 SYDVKM. CDR3 length: 13 amino acids. The CDR3 loop reads CASSLLSRETQYF. The CDR3 nucleotides read TGTGCCAGCAGTTTATTGAGTCGAGAGACCCAGTACTTC. Variable domain in full (rest from reference TRBV28 and TRBJ2-5): DVKVTQSSRYLVKRTGEKVFLECVQDMDHENMFWYRQDPGLGLRLIYFSYDVKMKEKGDIPEGYSVSREKKERFSLILESASTNQTSMYLCASSLLSRETQYFGPGTRLLVL.

The genes are TRBV6-1 and TRBJ1-4, with D maybe TRBD1 (6 bases). Trimming took 10 bases from V and 8 from J, leaving 17 bases between them. Per the germline V gene, CDR1 is MNHNS and CDR2 is SASEGT. The CDR3 runs to 13 residues. DNA of the CDR3: TGTGCCATCGAGACAGGAAGTAGCGAAAAACTGTTTTTT. This sequence encodes CAIETGSSEKLFF.

This rearrangement joins TRBV6-2 or TRBV6-3 to TRBJ2-7, with D possibly being TRBD2 (5 bases). Germline V gene lookup returns CDR1 MNHEY and CDR2 SVGEGT. CDR3 length: 11 amino acids. The V end was cut by 5 bases, the J end by 6 bases, with 8 bases between. CDR3 DNA sequence: TGTGCCAGCAGTCGGACTGCCGAGCAGTACTTC. This translates into CASSRTAEQYF.

The rearrangement joins TRBV5-4 to TRBJ2-2, with TRBD1 matching 7 bases. Per germline, CDR1 SGHNT and CDR2 YYREEE (reference sequence). The junction had 9 bases not matched to a gene; V was cut back by 0 bases and J by 7 bases. The CDR3 loop spans 16 amino acids. CDR3 coding DNA: TGTGCCAGCAGCTTGGCCCTCAGACAGGGTGGCGGGGAGCTGTTTTTT. This gives the protein CASSLALRQGGGELFF.

This clonotype showed up many times. This sequence joins TRBV5-1 and TRBJ2-3; D uncertain. The CDR3 runs 15 residues. CDR1 is SGHRS and CDR2 is YFSETQ in the germline V gene. Trimming cost V 0 bases and J 2 bases, with 10 bases left between them. For the CDR3, the DNA is TGCGCCAGCAGCTTGGATGGCGGCAACACAGATACGCAGTATTTT. As protein: CASSLDGGNTDTQYF.

The genes are TRBV2 and TRBJ2-1; tentatively, D is TRBD2 (5 bases). Per the germline V gene, CDR1 is SNHLY and CDR2 is FYNNEI. Trimming stripped 2 bases from V and 9 bases from J, with 8 bases between. CDR3 length: 12 residues. CDR3 region: CASSEPGSEQFF. The CDR3 region has the DNA TGTGCCAGCAGTGAACCGGGGAGTGAGCAGTTCTTC.

The chain has TRBV27 and TRBJ1-2, with 9 bases aligning to TRBD1. The CDR3 has 13 residues. Germline-derived CDR1 and CDR2 are MNHEY and SMNVEV (reference sequence). V lost 5 bases and J lost 7; bases outside the gene matches: 5. In DNA form, the CDR3 reads TGTGCCAGCAGTCCGGGACAGGGTGCTGGCTACACCTTC. This encodes CASSPGQGAGYTF.

The V and J genes are TRBV30 and TRBJ1-2, with a weak D call TRBD1 (5 bases). The ends were cut back, 0 bases at V and 7 bases at J, with 18 bases in the middle. This CDR3 is built from 15 residues. Germline lookup yields CDR1 GTSNPN and CDR2 SVGIG (reference sequence). The CDR3 spells CAWSVRAGPRGGYTF. CDR3 in DNA: TGTGCCTGGAGTGTACGTGCAGGCCCTAGGGGTGGCTACACCTTC.

Only a few counts were recorded for this clonotype. The chain combines TRBV20-1 with TRBJ1-6; D is unclear. Between the trimmed V and J ends, which lost 3 bases and 7 bases, there was a span of 7 bases. CDR1 is DFQATT and CDR2 is SNEGSKA in the germline V gene (reference sequence). The CDR3 sequence is 12 residues long. The CDR3, as DNA: TGCAGTGCTAGTCGGAGGAATTCACCCCTCCACTTT. This encodes CSASRRNSPLHF.

Here the CDR3 reads CASSDWLAGGSYNEQFF. CDR3 in DNA: TGTGCCAGCAGTGATTGGCTAGCGGGAGGATCATACAATGAGCAGTTCTTC. V and J are TRBV6-1 and TRBJ2-1; 11 nucleotides align to TRBD2. Looked up from germline, CDR1 is MNHNS and CDR2 is SASEGT. The trim removed 3 bases at V and 4 bases at J, leaving 8 bases unmatched. The CDR3 is made up of 17 amino acids.

The V call is TRBV28, the J call TRBJ1-1; D perhaps matches TRBD1 (6 bases). The CDR3 contains 16 residues. V was cut by 4 bases and J by 0 bases, with 15 bases left in between. Looked up from germline, CDR1 is MDHEN and CDR2 is SYDVKM. The CDR3 spells CASSSHSGAMNTEAFF. CDR3 coding DNA: TGTGCCAGCAGTTCCCACTCAGGGGCGATGAACACTGAAGCTTTCTTT.

This clonotype has only one observation. At one end the junction does not follow the germline gene, possibly because of a read error. The genes are TRBV20-1 and TRBJ2-1, with D perhaps matching TRBD2 (6 bases). CDR1 is DFQATT and CDR2 is SNEGSKA in the germline V gene (reference sequence). The CDR3 is 15 amino acids. The CDR3 DNA follows: TGCAGTGCCGACGGGGGAAATTCTTCAATGATTGAGCAATTCTTC. Translation gives CSADGGNSSMIEQFF.

The rearrangement uses TRBV2 and TRBJ1-2, with 7 positions matching TRBD1. Germline CDR1 SNHLY, CDR2 FYNNEI. The CDR3 is made up of 15 amino acids. Unmatched junction bases numbered 9, after V lost 3 bases and J lost 5 bases. CDR3 in DNA: TGTGCCAGCAGTGATGGGAGGGGGCGAGGGTATGGCTACACCTTC. It encodes CASSDGRGRGYGYTF.

The chain is built from TRBV24-1 and TRBJ2-5; TRBD1 matches at 7 bases. CDR1 is KGHDR, CDR2 SFDVKD, per germline. The CDR3 covers 16 residues. With 4 bases clipped from V and 0 bases from J, the junction kept 7 bases outside the gene matches. CDR3 DNA: TGTGCCACCAGTGACGCCGGGACAGCTTACCAAGAGACCCAGTACTTC. Translating gives CATSDAGTAYQETQYF.

The sample holds a few counts of this clonotype. The rearrangement links TRBV25-1 to TRBJ2-7; a weak D match, TRBD1 (6 bases). Germline lookup yields CDR1 MGHDK and CDR2 SYGVNS. There are 15 residues in the CDR3. The V end was cut by 3 bases, the J end by 0 bases, with 12 bases between. CDR3 nucleotide sequence: TGTGCCAGCAGTGAGAGTAGGGGGAGCTCCTACGAGCAGTACTTC. This encodes CASSESRGSSYEQYF.

The V gene is TRBV15, the J gene TRBJ1-3; possible D gene TRBD1, 6 bases. The V gene lost 0 bases and the J gene lost 4 bases, with 10 bases spanning the gap. The germline gives CDR1 LNHNV, CDR2 YYDKDF (reference sequence). The CDR3 extends over 15 amino acids. Here the CDR3 reads CATSRDVGGGNTIYF. Here the CDR3 DNA reads TGTGCCACCAGCAGAGATGTTGGGGGCGGAAACACCATATATTTT.

This clonotype appeared a few times. The chain couples TRBV2 to TRBJ2-1, with D tentatively TRBD2 (5 bases). This CDR3 is built from 13 residues. Between the trimmed V and J ends, which lost 6 bases and 8 bases, there was a span of 14 bases. Germline CDR1 is SNHLY and CDR2 is FYNNEI. CDR3 sequence (DNA): TGTGCCAGCAGGTTTACTAGTTTTGATGAGCAGTTCTTC. Translating it yields CASRFTSFDEQFF.

The chain combines TRBV6-5 with TRBJ2-1; 8 positions agree with TRBD1. The CDR3 has 14 residues. With V trimmed by 6 bases and J by 5 bases, 6 bases remained unmatched. Per the germline V gene, CDR1 is MNHEY and CDR2 is SVGAGI. CDR3 region: CASSQQGDHNEQFF. CDR3 coding DNA: TGTGCCAGCAGCCAACAGGGGGACCACAATGAGCAGTTCTTC.

The sample holds a few counts of this clonotype. The V call is TRBV29-1, the J call TRBJ2-7, with TRBD1 as a possible D gene (5 bases). V was clipped by 0 bases and J by 3 bases, with 9 bases between them. Germline-derived CDR1 and CDR2 are SQVTM and ANQGSEA. CDR3 length equals 13 residues. The CDR3 sequence is CSVEEQANYEQYF. CDR3 sequence (DNA): TGCAGCGTTGAAGAACAGGCCAACTACGAGCAGTACTTC.

This clonotype was counted between two and nine times. This chain joins TRBV29-1 and TRBJ2-5, with D perhaps matching TRBD1 (6 bases). V was shortened by 4 bases and J by 5 bases, with 11 bases between the two germline ends. Germline V CDR1 and CDR2: SQVTM, ANQGSEA. This CDR3 is built from 12 residues. CDR3 loop: CSVVGGLETQYF. The CDR3 nucleotides read TGCAGCGTTGTAGGGGGATTGGAGACCCAGTACTTC. Supplemented by reference TRBV29-1 and TRBJ2-5, the full variable domain reads SAVISQKPSRDICQRGTSLTIQCQVDSQVTMMFWYRQQPGQSLTLIATANQGSEATYESGFVIDKFPISRPNLTFSTLTVSNMSPEDSSIYLCSVVGGLETQYFGPGTRLLVL.

The chain recombines TRBV27 with TRBJ1-2; 8 nucleotides match TRBD1. The germline CDR1 and CDR2 sequences are MNHEY and SMNVEV (reference sequence). The CDR3 is 14 amino acids. V lost 2 bases and J lost 4; bases outside the gene matches: 3. The CDR3 region is CASSLTDRGYGYTF. CDR3 DNA sequence: TGTGCCAGCAGTTTAACCGACAGGGGCTATGGCTACACCTTC.

The V call is TRBV4-1, the J call TRBJ1-1, with a tentative D call TRBD1 (6 bases). CDR3 length: 15 residues. Germline V CDR1 and CDR2: MGHRA, YSYEKL. V lost 0 bases and J lost 5, with 13 bases in between. The CDR3 DNA reads as TGCGCCAGCAGCCAAGACGGCAGGGGTATAACTGAAGCTTTCTTT. Translating gives CASSQDGRGITEAFF.

As for this clonotype: An end of the junction does not agree with germline; a read error may underlie this. The chain combines TRBV6-2 or TRBV6-3 with TRBJ2-4, with D possibly TRBD1 on 5 matching bases. The V gene's germline CDR1 is MNHEY and CDR2 SVGEGT. The CDR3 totals 18 residues. The CDR3 DNA reads as TGTGCCGGCAGTTACTCCATTTTGCAGGGCTTAGCCAAAAACATTCAGTACTTC. Its translation is CAGSYSILQGLAKNIQYF.

The chain uses TRBV6-2 or TRBV6-3 and TRBJ2-7, with 7 bases aligning to TRBD1. CDR1 and CDR2 (germline): MNHEY, SVGEGT. The V segment lost 8 bases and the J segment 6 bases; nucleotides outside the gene matches: 10. The CDR3 totals 13 residues. The CDR3 spells CASGDRDLCEQYF. The CDR3 nucleotides read TGTGCCAGCGGAGACAGGGATCTCTGCGAGCAGTACTTC.

The rearrangement joins TRBV5-1 to TRBJ2-7, with D possibly being TRBD1 (6 bases). The CDR3 loop spans 17 amino acids. The V end lost 2 bases, the J end lost 3 bases, and 21 bases lay between the germline ends. From germline, CDR1 is SGHRS and CDR2 YFSETQ. CDR3 sequence reads: CASSLYRETLGGYEQYF. DNA for the CDR3: TGCGCCAGCAGCTTATACAGGGAGACCCTTGGGGGCTACGAGCAGTACTTC.